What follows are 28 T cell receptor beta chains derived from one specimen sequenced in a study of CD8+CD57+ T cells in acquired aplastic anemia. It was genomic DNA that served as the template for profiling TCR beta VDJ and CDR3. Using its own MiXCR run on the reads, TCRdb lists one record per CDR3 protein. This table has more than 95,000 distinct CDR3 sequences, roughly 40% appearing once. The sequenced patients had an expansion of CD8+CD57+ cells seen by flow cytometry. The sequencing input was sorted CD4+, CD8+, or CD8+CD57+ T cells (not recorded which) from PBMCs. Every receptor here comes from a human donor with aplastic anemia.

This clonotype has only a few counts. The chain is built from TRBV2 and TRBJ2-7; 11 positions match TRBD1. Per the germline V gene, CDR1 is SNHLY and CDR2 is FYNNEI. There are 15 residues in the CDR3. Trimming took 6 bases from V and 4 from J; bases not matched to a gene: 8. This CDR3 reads CASRPQDRGPYEQYF. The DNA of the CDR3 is TGTGCCAGCAGGCCCCAGGACAGGGGGCCTTACGAGCAGTACTTC.

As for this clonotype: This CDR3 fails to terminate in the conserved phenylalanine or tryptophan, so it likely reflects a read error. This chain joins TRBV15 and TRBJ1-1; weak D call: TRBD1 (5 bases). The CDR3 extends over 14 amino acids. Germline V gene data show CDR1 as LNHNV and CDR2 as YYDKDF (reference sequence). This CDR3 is CATSMPIVGTGAFL. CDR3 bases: TGTGCCACCAGCATGCCGATAGTGGGGACTGGAGCTTTCCTT.

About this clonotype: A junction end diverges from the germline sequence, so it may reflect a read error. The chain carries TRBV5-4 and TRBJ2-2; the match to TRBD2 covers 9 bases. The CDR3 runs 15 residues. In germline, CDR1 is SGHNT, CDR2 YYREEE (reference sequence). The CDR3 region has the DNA TGTGCCAGCAGCCGGAGCGGGGGGAACACCGGGGAGCCGTTTTTT. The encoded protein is CASSRSGGNTGEPFF.

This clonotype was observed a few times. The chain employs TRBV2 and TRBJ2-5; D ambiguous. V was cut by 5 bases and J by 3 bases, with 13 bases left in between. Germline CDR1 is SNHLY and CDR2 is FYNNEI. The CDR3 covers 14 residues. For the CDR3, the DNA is TGTGCCAGCAGTCAAAGGATGGCGGAAGAGACCCAGTACTTC. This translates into CASSQRMAEETQYF.

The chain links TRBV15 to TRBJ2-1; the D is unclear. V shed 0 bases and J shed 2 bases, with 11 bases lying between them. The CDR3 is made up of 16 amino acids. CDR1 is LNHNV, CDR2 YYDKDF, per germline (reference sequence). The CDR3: CATSRESILTYNEQFF. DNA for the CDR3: TGTGCCACCAGCAGAGAGAGCATTCTGACCTACAATGAGCAGTTCTTC.

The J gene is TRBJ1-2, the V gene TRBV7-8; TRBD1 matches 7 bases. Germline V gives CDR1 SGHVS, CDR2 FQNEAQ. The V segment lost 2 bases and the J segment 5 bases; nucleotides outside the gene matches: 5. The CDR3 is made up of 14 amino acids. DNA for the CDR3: TGTGCCAGCAGCTTAAGGGGACAGAATTATGGCTACACCTTC. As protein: CASSLRGQNYGYTF.

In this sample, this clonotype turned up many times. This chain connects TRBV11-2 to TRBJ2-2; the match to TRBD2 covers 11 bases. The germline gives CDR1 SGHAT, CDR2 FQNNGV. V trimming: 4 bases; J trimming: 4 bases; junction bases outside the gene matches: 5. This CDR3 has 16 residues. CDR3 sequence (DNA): TGTGCCAGCAGCTCTGTAGCGGGGGGGGCCACCGGGGAGCTGTTTTTT. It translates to CASSSVAGGATGELFF.

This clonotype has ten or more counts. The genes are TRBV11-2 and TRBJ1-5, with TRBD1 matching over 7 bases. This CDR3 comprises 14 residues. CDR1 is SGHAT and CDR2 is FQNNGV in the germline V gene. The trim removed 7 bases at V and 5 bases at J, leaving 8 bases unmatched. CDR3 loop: CASTKQGFDQPQHF. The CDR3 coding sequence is TGTGCCAGCACCAAACAGGGGTTCGATCAGCCCCAGCATTTT.

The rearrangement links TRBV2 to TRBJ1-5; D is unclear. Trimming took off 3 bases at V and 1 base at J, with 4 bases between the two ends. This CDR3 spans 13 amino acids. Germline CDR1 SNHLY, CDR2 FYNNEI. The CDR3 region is CASSDESNQPQHF. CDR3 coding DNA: TGTGCCAGCAGTGATGAGAGCAATCAGCCCCAGCATTTT.

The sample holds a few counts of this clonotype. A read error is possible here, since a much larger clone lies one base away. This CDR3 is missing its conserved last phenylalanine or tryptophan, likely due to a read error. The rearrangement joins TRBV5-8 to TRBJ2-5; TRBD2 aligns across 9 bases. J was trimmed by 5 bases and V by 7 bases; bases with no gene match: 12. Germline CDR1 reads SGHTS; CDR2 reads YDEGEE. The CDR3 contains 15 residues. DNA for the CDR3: TGTGCCAGCGTACGGCGGGGGGGCCTGGGGGAGACCCAGTACGTC. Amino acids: CASVRRGGLGETQYV.

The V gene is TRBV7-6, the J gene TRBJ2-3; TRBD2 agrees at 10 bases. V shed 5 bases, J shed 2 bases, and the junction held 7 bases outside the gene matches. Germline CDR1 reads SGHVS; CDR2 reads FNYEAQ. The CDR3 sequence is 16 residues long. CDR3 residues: CASSQDLAGATDTQYF. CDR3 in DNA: TGTGCCAGCAGCCAAGACCTAGCGGGGGCCACAGATACGCAGTATTTT.

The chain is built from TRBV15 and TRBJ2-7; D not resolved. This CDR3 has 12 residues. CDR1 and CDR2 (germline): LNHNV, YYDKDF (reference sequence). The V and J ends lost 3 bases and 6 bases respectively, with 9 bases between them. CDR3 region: CATSRSSGEQYF. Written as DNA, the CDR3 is TGTGCCACCAGCAGGTCGTCGGGCGAGCAGTACTTC.

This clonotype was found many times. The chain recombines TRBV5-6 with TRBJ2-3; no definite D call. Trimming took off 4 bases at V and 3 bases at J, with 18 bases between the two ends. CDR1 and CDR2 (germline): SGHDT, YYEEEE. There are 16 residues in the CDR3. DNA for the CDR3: TGTGCCAGCAGCCGATCGATAGCACGCAGGACAGATACGCAGTATTTT. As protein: CASSRSIARRTDTQYF.

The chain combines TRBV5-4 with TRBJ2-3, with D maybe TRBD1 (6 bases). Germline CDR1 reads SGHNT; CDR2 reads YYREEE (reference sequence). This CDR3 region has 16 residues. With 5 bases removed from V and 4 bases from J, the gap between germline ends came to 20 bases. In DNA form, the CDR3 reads TGTGCCAGCAGTACAGGGACGGCTGGGCCCCCAGATACGCAGTATTTT. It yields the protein CASSTGTAGPPDTQYF.

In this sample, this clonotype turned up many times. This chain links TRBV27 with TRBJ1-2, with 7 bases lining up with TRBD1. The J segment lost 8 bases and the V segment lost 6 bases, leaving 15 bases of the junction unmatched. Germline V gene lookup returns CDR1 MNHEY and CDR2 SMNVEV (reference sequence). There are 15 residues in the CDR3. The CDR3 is CASRSGGRWAGGYTF. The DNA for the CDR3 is TGTGCCAGCAGGTCAGGGGGAAGATGGGCGGGCGGCTACACCTTC.

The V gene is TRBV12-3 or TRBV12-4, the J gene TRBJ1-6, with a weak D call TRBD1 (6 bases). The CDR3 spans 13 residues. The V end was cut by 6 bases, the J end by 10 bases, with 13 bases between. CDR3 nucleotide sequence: TGTGCCAGCAGCAGTAGACAGGAGTCACCCCTCCACTTT. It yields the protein CASSSRQESPLHF.

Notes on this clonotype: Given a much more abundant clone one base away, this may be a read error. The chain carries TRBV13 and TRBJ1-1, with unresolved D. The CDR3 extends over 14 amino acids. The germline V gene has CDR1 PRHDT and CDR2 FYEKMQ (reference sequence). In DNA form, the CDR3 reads TGTGCCAGCAGCTTAACGCTCCGGGCCACTGAAGCTTCCTTT. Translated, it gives CASSLTLRATEASF.

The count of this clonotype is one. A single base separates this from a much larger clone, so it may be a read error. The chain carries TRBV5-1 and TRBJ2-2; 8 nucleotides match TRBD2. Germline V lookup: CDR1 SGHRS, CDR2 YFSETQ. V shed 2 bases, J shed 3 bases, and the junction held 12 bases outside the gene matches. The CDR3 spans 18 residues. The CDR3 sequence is CASSFWNGGAQDTGELFF. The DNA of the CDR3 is TGCGCCAGCAGCTTCTGGAACGGGGGGGCCCAGGACACCGGGGAGCTGTTTTTT. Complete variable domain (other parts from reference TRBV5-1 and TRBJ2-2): KAGVTQTPRYLIKTRGQQVTLSCSPISGHRSVSWYQQTPGQGLQFLFEYFSETQRNKGNFPGRFSGRQFSNSRSEMNVSTLELGDSALYLCASSFWNGGAQDTGELFFGEGSRLTVL.

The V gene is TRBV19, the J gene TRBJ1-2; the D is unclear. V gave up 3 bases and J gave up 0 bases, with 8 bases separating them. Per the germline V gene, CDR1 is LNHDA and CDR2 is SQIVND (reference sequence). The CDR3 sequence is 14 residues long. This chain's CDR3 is CASSIVPTNYGYTF. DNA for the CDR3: TGTGCCAGTAGTATTGTTCCTACTAACTATGGCTACACCTTC. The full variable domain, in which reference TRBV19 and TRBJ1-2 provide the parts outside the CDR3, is DGGITQSPKYLFRKEGQNVTLSCEQNLNHDAMYWYRQDPGQGLRLIYYSQIVNDFQKGDIAEGYSVSREKKESFPLTVTSAQKNPTAFYLCASSIVPTNYGYTFGSGTRLTVV.

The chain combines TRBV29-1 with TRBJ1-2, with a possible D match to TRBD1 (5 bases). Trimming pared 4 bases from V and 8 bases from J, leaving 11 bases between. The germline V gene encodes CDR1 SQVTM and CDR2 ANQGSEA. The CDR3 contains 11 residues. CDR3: CSVVGGSGYTF. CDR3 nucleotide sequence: TGCAGCGTTGTCGGGGGGTCGGGCTACACCTTC.

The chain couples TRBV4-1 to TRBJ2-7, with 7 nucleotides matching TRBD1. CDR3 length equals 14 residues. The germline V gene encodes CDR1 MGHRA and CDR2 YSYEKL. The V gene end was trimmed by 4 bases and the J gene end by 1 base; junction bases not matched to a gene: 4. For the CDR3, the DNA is TGCGCCAGCAGCCCCGGACAGGCTTCCTACGAGCAGTACTTC. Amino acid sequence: CASSPGQASYEQYF.

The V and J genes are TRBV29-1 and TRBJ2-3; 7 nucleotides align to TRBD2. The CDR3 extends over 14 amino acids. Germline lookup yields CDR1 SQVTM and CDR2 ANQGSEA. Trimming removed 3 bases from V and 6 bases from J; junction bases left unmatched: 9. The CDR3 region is CSVDGASGRDTQYF. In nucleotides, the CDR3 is TGCAGCGTTGACGGGGCTAGCGGAAGGGATACGCAGTATTTT.

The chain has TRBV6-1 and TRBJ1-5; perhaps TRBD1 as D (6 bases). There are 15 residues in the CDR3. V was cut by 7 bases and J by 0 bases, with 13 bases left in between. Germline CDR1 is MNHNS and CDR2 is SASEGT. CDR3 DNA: TGTGCCAGCACCTTTGGACAGCCTAGCAATCAGCCCCAGCATTTT. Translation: CASTFGQPSNQPQHF.

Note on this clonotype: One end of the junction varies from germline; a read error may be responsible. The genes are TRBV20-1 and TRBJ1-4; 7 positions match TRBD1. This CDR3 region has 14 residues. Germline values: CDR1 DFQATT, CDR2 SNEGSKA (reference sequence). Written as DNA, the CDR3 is TGCAGTGCGCGTACCGGGACAGCGAATGAAAAACTGTTCTTT. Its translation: CSARTGTANEKLFF.

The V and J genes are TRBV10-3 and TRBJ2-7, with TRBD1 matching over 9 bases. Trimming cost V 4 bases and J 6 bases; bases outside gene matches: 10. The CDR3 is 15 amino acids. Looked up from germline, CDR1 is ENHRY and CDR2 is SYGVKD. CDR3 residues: CAISASGQGSGEQYF. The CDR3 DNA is TGTGCCATCAGTGCCTCGGGACAGGGATCCGGCGAGCAGTACTTC.

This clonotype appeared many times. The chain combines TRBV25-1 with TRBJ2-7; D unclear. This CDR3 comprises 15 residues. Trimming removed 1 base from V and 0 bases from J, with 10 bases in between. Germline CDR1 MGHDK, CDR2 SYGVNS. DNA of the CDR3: TGTGCCAGCAGTGAATCGGTGAAGGACTCCTACGAGCAGTACTTC. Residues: CASSESVKDSYEQYF.

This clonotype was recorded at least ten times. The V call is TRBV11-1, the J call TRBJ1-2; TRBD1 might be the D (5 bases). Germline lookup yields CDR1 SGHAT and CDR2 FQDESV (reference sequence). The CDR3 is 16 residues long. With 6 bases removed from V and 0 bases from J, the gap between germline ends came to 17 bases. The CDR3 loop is CASSLEGLLANYGYTF. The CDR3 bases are TGTGCCAGCAGTCTAGAGGGACTCCTCGCTAACTATGGCTACACCTTC.

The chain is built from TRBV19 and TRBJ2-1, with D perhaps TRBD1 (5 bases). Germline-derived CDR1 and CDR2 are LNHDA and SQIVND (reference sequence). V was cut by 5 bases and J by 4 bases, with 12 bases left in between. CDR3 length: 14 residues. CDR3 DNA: TGTGCCAGTAGTTTCCTGACAGATTACAATGAGCAGTTCTTC. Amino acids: CASSFLTDYNEQFF.